This section outlines one T cell receptor (beta chain) sequence together with its context. The data are from a study of blood T cell repertoires in COVID-19. V was shortened by 2 bases and J by 6 bases, with 14 bases between the two germline ends. Germline-derived CDR1 and CDR2 are MGHRA and YSYEKL. CDR3 length: 16 residues. This table comes from immunoSEQ multiplex PCR, and its TCRdb copy is limited to in-frame clones, with some not included. This table holds 240,000 or so clones, 82% found once. V gene TRBV4-1 combines with J gene TRBJ1-6, with D hard to call. The sequencing sample was made of peripheral blood. The TCR was taken from a woman aged 55-69 years with active or convalescent COVID-19. The CDR3 region has the DNA TGCGCCAGCAGCCAACTTACCGGGATACTTAATTCACCCCTCCACTTT. Residues: CASSQLTGILNSPLHF.